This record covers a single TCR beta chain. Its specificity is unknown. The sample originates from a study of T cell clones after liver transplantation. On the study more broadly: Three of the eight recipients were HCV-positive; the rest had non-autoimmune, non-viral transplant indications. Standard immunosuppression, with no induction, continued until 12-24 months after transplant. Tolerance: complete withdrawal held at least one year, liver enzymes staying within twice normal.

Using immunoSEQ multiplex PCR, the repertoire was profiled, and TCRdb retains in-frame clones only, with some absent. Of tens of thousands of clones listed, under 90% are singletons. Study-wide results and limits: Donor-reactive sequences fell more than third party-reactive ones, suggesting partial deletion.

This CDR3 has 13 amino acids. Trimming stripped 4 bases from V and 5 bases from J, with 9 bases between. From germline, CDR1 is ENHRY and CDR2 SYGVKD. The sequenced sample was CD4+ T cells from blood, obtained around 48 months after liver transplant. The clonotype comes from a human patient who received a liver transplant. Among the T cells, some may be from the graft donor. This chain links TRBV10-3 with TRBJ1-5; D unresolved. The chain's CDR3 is CAISAHPDQPQHF. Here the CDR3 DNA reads TGTGCCATCAGTGCACATCCCGATCAGCCCCAGCATTTT.